A selection of T cell receptor beta chains follows, all from one sample in a study of T cell responses to AZD1222 COVID-19 vaccine. TCRdb's copy holds only in-frame clones and misses some; the assay was immunoSEQ multiplex PCR. The sample includes tens of thousands of clones, approximately 90% of them seen just once. The sequenced sample was peripheral blood, obtained on day 0 of MenACWY control vaccination. Receptor source: an adult in good health. Each CDR3 is given with its conserved first and last residue. A D gene is named only where the DNA matches it firmly. Clone size is shown for a subset of rows, as once, few, many or a class of expanded clone.

clone_size d_call j_call v_call cdr3_nt cdr3_aa
NA NA TRBJ1-5 TRBV6-5 TGTGCCAGCAGTTACGGGGGGGGAAGTGATCAGCCCCAGCATTTT CASSYGGGSDQPQHF
NA NA TRBJ2-1 TRBV5-4 TGTGCCAGCAGCTTGTGGAGTTGGGGATACAATGAGCAGTTCTTC CASSLWSWGYNEQFF
NA TRBD1 TRBJ1-6 TRBV28 TGTGCCAGCAGTCCAGGACAGGGGGCCGGATCACCCCTCCACTTT CASSPGQGAGSPLHF
NA NA TRBJ1-1 TRBV7-2 TGTGCCAGCTTGAATCGGGCTCTGAACACTGAAGCTTTCTTT CASLNRALNTEAFF
NA NA TRBJ1-6 TRBV5-5 TGTGCCAGCAGCTTGGATGAGTCGAGCTCCTATAATTCACCCCTCCACTTT CASSLDESSSYNSPLHF
once NA TRBJ1-4 TRBV29-1 TGCAGCGCCCGGGGAGACATCATGGGAGAAAAACTGTTTTTT CSARGDIMGEKLFF
NA NA TRBJ1-2 TRBV20-1 TGCAGTGCTAGTTGGGGGGGTTCCTATGATGGCTACACCTTC CSASWGGSYDGYTF
NA NA TRBJ1-1 TRBV15 TGTGCCACCAGCAGAGAAACCGGGAACACTGAAGCTTTCTTT CATSRETGNTEAFF
NA NA TRBJ2-3 TRBV7-3 TGTGCCAGCAGCTTAGTAACGGAATTTAACACAGATACGCAGTATTTT CASSLVTEFNTDTQYF
NA NA TRBJ2-7 TRBV4-1 TGCGCCAGCAGCCAAGACGGACTGGCCTACGAGCAGTACTTC CASSQDGLAYEQYF
NA NA TRBJ1-2 TRBV24-1 TGTGCCACCAGTGATTCCGGAAGGGGTCGCGGCTACACCTTC CATSDSGRGRGYTF
few TRBD1 TRBJ1-1 TRBV3-1/TRBV3-2 TGTGCCAGCAGCCCTACAGGGGTTCAAATGAACACTGAAGCTTTCTTT CASSPTGVQMNTEAFF
NA NA TRBJ1-2 TRBV4-3 TGCGCCAGCAGCCAAACCCGGGCCCTCTATGGCTACACCTTC CASSQTRALYGYTF
NA NA TRBJ1-2 TRBV7-2 TGTGCCAGCAGCCCCATTAACTATGGCTACACCTTC CASSPINYGYTF
NA TRBD1 TRBJ2-7 TRBV10-1 TGCGCCAGCAGTGAGGAGGGACAGGGGTCCCACGAGCAGTACTTC CASSEEGQGSHEQYF
NA TRBD2 TRBJ2-2 TRBV24-1 TGTGCCACCAGTGATTTGGGCCTAGCGGGCGGTACCACCGGGGAGCTGTTTTTT CATSDLGLAGGTTGELFF
NA TRBD2 TRBJ2-1 TRBV4-3 TGCGCCAGCAGCCCCTTAGCGGGAGGGCCGGAGGAGGAGCAGTTCTTC CASSPLAGGPEEEQFF
NA NA TRBJ1-3 TRBV2 TGTGCCAGCAGTGTCAACCCGTCTCTAGTATCTGGAAACACCATATATTTT CASSVNPSLVSGNTIYF
NA NA TRBJ2-1 TRBV29-1 TGCAGCGAAGGGGGGGCAACCTACAATGAGCAGTTCTTC CSEGGATYNEQFF
once NA TRBJ1-2 TRBV6-2/TRBV6-3 TGTGCCAGCAGTTACAATCCGTGGGGCTACACCTTC CASSYNPWGYTF
NA NA TRBJ1-5 TRBV29-1 TGCAGCGTTAGCAGTAGCAATCAGCCCCAGCATTTT CSVSSSNQPQHF
NA NA TRBJ2-2 TRBV27 TGTGCCAGCAGTCCCCTACCAGGACAGTTGAACACCGGGGAGCTGTTTTTT CASSPLPGQLNTGELFF
NA TRBD2 TRBJ2-1 TRBV11-2 TGTGCCAGCAGTCCCGGGACTAGCGTCAATGAGCAGTTCTTC CASSPGTSVNEQFF
NA NA TRBJ1-2 TRBV20-1 TGCAGTGCTAGTCTGGGATCTCATGGCTACACCTTC CSASLGSHGYTF
NA NA TRBJ1-1 TRBV9 TGTGCCAGCAGCACCCAGGCGGGAGTGACTGAAGCTTTCTTT CASSTQAGVTEAFF
once NA TRBJ2-1 TRBV7-3 TGTGCCAGCAGCCAAAACAGGGTACGGGTCAATGAGCAGTTCTTC CASSQNRVRVNEQFF
NA NA TRBJ1-2 TRBV27 TGTGCCAGCAGTTTTCGGCGACAGCACTATGGCTACACCTTC CASSFRRQHYGYTF
once NA TRBJ2-7 TRBV6-2/TRBV6-3 TGTGCCAGCAGTTACCCGAGCGGGGACACCTACGAGCAGTACTTC CASSYPSGDTYEQYF
NA TRBD1 TRBJ2-7 TRBV6-5 TGTGCCAGCAGAGTGGACAGGGGTGGCGAGCAGTACTTC CASRVDRGGEQYF
NA NA TRBJ1-5 TRBV28 TGTGCCAGCAGTTTGTTGTATGGGACGGGCAATCAGCCCCAGCATTTT CASSLLYGTGNQPQHF
NA NA TRBJ2-3 TRBV15 TGTGCCACCAGCAGAGCTACAGATACGCAGTATTTT CATSRATDTQYF
NA TRBD1 TRBJ1-2 TRBV30 TGTGCCTGGAGTTACCCCGGGACAGGGAGCCGCTACACCTTC CAWSYPGTGSRYTF
NA NA TRBJ1-1 TRBV11-2 TGTGCCAGCAGCTTAGACGGGTCCACTGAAGCTTTCTTT CASSLDGSTEAFF
NA TRBD2 TRBJ2-3 TRBV19 TGTGCCAGTAACCCAATAGCGGGACGGGGGCCAGATACGCAGTATTTT CASNPIAGRGPDTQYF
NA NA TRBJ2-7 TRBV30 TGTGCCTGGAGTACAGGGAACTACGAGCAGTACTTC CAWSTGNYEQYF
NA TRBD1 TRBJ1-2 TRBV9 TGTGCCAGCAGCGTAGAAGGACAGGGGGTGGGTTTGGGTGGCTACACCTTC CASSVEGQGVGLGGYTF
NA NA TRBJ1-2 TRBV5-4 TGTGCCAGCAGCCTTTACGCCGAGGGAGACTATGGCTACACCTTC CASSLYAEGDYGYTF
once NA TRBJ2-7 TRBV19 TGTGCCAGTAGTATAGTACCCCGGAGCGAGCAGTACTTC CASSIVPRSEQYF
NA TRBD1 TRBJ2-1 TRBV7-9 TGTGCCGTACTGTGGGACAGCGGCTACAATGAGCAGTTCTTC CAVLWDSGYNEQFF
few TRBD2 TRBJ2-2 TRBV10-1 TGCGCCAGCAGTGATCGTAGGGAGGGCCTCGGGGAGCTGTTTTTT CASSDRREGLGELFF
NA NA TRBJ1-5 TRBV7-9 TGTGCCAGCAGCATTGCCTGGGACTATTCTTTCCCTAATCAGCCCCAGCATTTT CASSIAWDYSFPNQPQHF
NA NA TRBJ2-1 TRBV5-1 TGCGCCAGCAGCTTGATGCGGGGAAGGAACAATGAGCAGTTCTTC CASSLMRGRNNEQFF
large NA TRBJ2-3 TRBV9 TGTGCCAGCAGCGTAGGGATAGCGTCCACAGATACGCAGTATTTT CASSVGIASTDTQYF